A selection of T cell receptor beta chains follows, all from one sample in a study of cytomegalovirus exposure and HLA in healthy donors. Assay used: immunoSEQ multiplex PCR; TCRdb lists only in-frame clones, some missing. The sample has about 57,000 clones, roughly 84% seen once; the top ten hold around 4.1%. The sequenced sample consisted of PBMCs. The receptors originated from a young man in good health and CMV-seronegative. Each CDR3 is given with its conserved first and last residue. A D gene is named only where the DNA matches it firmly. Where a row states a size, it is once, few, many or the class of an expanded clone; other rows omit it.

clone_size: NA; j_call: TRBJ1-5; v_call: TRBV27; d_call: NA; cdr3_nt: TGTGCCAGCAGTTTATCCTACTCCGGAGATCAGCCCCAGCATTTT; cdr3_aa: CASSLSYSGDQPQHF
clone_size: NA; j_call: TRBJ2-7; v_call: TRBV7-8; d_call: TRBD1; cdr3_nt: TGTGCCAGCAACCCTTGGACAGGGGGAATCTACGAGCAGTACTTC; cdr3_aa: CASNPWTGGIYEQYF
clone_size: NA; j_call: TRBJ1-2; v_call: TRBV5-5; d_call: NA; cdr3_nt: TGTGCCAGCAGCTTGGCCCCGGGACAAGGAATGTCTAACTATGGCTACACCTTC; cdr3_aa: CASSLAPGQGMSNYGYTF
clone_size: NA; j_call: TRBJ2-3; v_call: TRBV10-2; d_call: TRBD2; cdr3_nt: TGCGCCAGCACCGGACTAGCGGGCCCCACAGATACGCAGTATTTT; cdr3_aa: CASTGLAGPTDTQYF
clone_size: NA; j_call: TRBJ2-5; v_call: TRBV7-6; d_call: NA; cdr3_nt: TGTGCCAGCACGGCGGGGGAGACCCAGTACTTC; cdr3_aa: CASTAGETQYF
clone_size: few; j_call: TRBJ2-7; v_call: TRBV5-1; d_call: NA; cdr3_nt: TGCGCCAGCAGCAGAGTACAGGGCAGCTCCTACGAGCAGTACTTC; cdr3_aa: CASSRVQGSSYEQYF
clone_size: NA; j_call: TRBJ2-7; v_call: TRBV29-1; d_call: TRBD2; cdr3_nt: TGCAGCGTTGTGGGGGGGGATACCTACGAGCAGTACTTC; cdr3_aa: CSVVGGDTYEQYF
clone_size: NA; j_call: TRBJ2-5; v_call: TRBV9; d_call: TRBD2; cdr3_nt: TGTGCCAGCAGCGTCTTCGGGGGGGCCACCGAGACCCAGTACTTC; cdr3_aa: CASSVFGGATETQYF
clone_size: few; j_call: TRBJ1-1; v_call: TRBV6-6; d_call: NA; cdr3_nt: TGTGCCAGCAGTACGACAGAGAACACTGAAGCTTTCTTT; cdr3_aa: CASSTTENTEAFF
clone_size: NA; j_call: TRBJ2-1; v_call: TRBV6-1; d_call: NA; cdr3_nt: TGTGCCAGCCATAGGGGATTTTACGAGCAGTTCTTC; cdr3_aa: CASHRGFYEQFF